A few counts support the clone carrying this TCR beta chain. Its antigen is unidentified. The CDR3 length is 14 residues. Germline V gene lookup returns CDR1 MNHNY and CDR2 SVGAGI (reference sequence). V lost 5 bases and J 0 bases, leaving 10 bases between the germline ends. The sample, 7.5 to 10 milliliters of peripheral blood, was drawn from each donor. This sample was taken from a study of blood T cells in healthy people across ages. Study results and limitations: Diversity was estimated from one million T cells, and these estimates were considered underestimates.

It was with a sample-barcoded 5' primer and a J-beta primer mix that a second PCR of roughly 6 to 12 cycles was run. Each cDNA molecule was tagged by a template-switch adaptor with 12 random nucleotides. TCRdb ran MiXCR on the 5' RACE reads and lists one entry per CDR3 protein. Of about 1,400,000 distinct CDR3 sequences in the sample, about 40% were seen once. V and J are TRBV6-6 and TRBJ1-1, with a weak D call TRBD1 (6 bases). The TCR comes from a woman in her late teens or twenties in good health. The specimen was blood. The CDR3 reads CASSRGPMNTEAFF. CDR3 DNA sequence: TGTGCCAGCAGTCGGGGGCCTATGAACACTGAAGCTTTCTTT.